The present T cell receptor beta chain was sequenced within a study of CD8+CD57+ T cells in acquired aplastic anemia. The sequenced patients had an expansion of CD8+CD57+ cells seen by flow cytometry. Genomic DNA was employed as the template in profiling TCR beta VDJ and CDR3. TCRdb analysed the reads with MiXCR anew, one entry per CDR3 protein. The table has 250,000 to 350,000 distinct CDR3 sequences, around three fifths seen once. This clonotype was detected ten times or more. V lost 1 base and J lost 2, with 12 bases in between. Germline V gene sequence: CDR1 LGHDT, CDR2 YNNKEL (reference sequence). The CDR3 has 15 residues.

The source is a human donor with aplastic anemia. V usage is TRBV3-1 and J usage is TRBJ2-7, with D possibly called TRBD1 or TRBD2 (6 bases each). Sequencing input: sorted CD4+, CD8+, or CD8+CD57+ T cells (not recorded which) from PBMCs. Written as DNA, the CDR3 is TGTGCCAGCAGCCAAGCGACAGGAGGGCCCTACGAGCAGTACTTC. Translated: CASSQATGGPYEQYF.